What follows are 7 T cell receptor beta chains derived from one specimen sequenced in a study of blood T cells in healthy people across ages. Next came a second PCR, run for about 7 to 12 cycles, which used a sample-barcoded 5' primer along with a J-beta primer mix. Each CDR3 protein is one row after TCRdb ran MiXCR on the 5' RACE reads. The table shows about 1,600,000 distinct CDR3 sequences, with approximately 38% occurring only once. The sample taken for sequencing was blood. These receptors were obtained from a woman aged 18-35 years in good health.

The CDR3 DNA reads TGCGCCAGCAGCTTCACTAGCGGGGGGTCCTACAATGAGCAGTTCTTC. Amino acid sequence: CASSFTSGGSYNEQFF. The rearrangement uses TRBV5-1 and TRBJ2-1; TRBD2 aligns across 12 bases. The CDR3 is 16 amino acids. V shed 2 bases and J 1 base; nucleotides not matched to a gene: 1. Germline-derived CDR1 and CDR2 are SGHRS and YFSETQ.

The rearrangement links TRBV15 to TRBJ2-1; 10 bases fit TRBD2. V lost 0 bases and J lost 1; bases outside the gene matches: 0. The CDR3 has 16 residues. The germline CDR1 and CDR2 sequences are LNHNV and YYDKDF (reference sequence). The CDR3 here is CATSRELAGSYNEQFF. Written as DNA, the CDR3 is TGTGCCACCAGCAGAGAACTAGCGGGATCCTACAATGAGCAGTTCTTC.

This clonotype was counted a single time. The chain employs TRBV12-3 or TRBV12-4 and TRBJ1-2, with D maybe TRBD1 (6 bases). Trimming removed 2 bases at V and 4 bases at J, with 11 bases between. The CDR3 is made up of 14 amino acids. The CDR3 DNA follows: TGTGCCAGCAGTTTAAGAGGGGGGGTCTATGGCTACACCTTC. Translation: CASSLRGGVYGYTF.

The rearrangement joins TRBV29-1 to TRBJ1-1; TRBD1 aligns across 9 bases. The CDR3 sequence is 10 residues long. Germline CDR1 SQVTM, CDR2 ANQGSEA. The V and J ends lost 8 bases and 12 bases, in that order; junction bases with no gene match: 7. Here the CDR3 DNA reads TGCAGCTACAGACAGGGGGATTCTTTCTTT. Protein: CSYRQGDSFF.

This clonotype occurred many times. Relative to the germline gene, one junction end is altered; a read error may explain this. CDR3 sequence reads: CASSPRTGSYEQYF. CDR3 bases: TGCGCCAGCAGCCCTCGGACAGGCTCCTACGAGCAGTACTTC. This chain uses TRBV7-9 with TRBJ2-7; the match to TRBD1 covers 7 bases. The CDR3 sequence is 14 residues long. Germline CDR1 is SEHNR and CDR2 is FQNEAQ (reference sequence).

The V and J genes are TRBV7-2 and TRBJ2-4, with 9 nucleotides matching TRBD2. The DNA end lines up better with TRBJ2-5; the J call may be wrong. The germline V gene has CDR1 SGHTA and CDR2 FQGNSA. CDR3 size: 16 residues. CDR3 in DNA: TGTGCCAGCAGCTTTGGGCCTAGCGGGGACCAAGAGACCCAGTACTTC. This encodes CASSFGPSGDQETQYF.

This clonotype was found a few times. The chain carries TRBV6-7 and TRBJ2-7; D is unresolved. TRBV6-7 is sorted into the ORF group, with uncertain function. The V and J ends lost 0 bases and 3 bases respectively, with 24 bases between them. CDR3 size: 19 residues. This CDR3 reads CASSYSSLYEVRLHYEQYF. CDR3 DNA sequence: TGTGCCAGCAGTTACTCGAGCCTCTATGAGGTTCGGCTTCACTACGAGCAGTACTTC.